The clone carrying this TCR beta chain came up many times. The sample comes from a study of Graves' ophthalmopathy and Graves' hyperthyroidism. RNA transcripts served as template for amplifying TCR beta CDR3 sequences. The authors performed first-round RT-PCR with HTBI primers and then a second-round multiplex PCR. TCRdb reprocessed the multiplex PCR reads via MiXCR and lists one record per CDR3 protein. There are some 360,000 distinct CDR3 sequences in the sample; about 15% occur only once, and roughly 2.3% lies in the top ten. This CDR3 is built from 15 residues. From germline, CDR1 is SGHTA and CDR2 FQGTGA. V was cut by 4 bases and J by 3 bases, with 16 bases left in between.

Sequencing was carried out using peripheral blood. The sequence was collected from an adult woman with stable Graves' hyperthyroidism. The V gene is TRBV7-3, the J gene TRBJ2-7; D is perhaps TRBD1 or TRBD2 (5 bases each). CDR3 DNA: TGTGCCAGCAGCTCGTCGAAGGGGACCTACTACGAGCAGTACTTC. Translated: CASSSSKGTYYEQYF.